This TCR beta chain was recovered during a study of early T cells in non-severe SARS-CoV-2 infection (dated by TCRdb to about 2021). Concerning the study at large: Bulk RNA from unsorted whole blood was used for TCR sequencing, so alpha and beta chains could not be paired. On the study overall, not on this receptor specifically: Matching against VDJdb was skewed toward anti-spike CD8 responses, likely underestimated virus-specific expansions, and missed private and CD4 specificities.

This clonotype was seen repeatedly, ten times or more. The antigen this receptor binds is unknown. No much larger clone is present one base from it, and per-base qualities are unavailable. The method was 5' RACE. The reads were generated on a NextSeq 500. Unique molecular identifiers were attached to individual cDNA molecules in the TCR library protocol so that sequencing error and PCR bias could be corrected. Both TCR alpha and beta chains were sequenced, and tight co-correlation was observed between alpha and beta sequence abundances in each sample. The authors' analysis ran thus. Decombinator V4 was used to perform V gene, J gene and CDR3 annotation of TCR sequences. TCRs were defined as expanded if a significant change between any two time points was detected under a Poisson model with p below 0.0001. TCR abundances were normalised to the total number of TCRs sequenced per sample and were expressed as counts per million. TRAV1-2 paired with TRAJ12, TRAJ20 or TRAJ33 defined MAIT TCRs, while TRAV10 paired with TRAJ18 defined iNKT TCRs. VDJdb, accessed 1 November 2021, was searched for CMV, EBV and SARS-CoV-2 annotated TCRs, excluding TCRs annotated for multiple antigens. Through fastp at Q25 and MiXCR, TCRdb rebuilt clones from the public reads, retaining in-frame beta chains. All rows with the same CDR3 protein become a single entry with the most common DNA and genes. It is TCRdb's table, rather than the study itself, that gives the V and J calls and clone size. The sample table records tens of thousands of distinct CDR3 sequences; around 10% of these occur just once. Of the sample, roughly 4.3% falls within the top ten clones.

A case-control design nested within a healthcare worker cohort in London, UK, was used, with weekly nasopharyngeal swab PCR tests and blood sampling performed. Healthcare workers were recruited between 23 and 31 March 2020, during the week of the UK lockdown, and were followed weekly for up to roughly 16 weeks. CDR1 and CDR2, per the germline V gene, are SGHDT and YYEEEE. Inclusive of the bounding cysteine and phenylalanine, the CDR3 is 15 residues long. The read is trimmed to its CDR3 DNA, 45 bases read in frame from base 1. Trimming leaves V shorter by 2 bases and J shorter by 4 bases, with the junction holding 4 bases beyond the gene matches.

The clonotype was recovered from an adult who was a healthcare worker with PCR-confirmed SARS-CoV-2 infection or an uninfected control (not recorded which). This receptor chain uses TRBV5-6 and TRBJ2-1; 9 nucleotides in the junction match TRBD2. Sequencing was performed on whole blood. DNA sequence: TGTGCCAGCAGCTTAAGACTAGCGGTGTACAATGAGCAGTTCTTC. It specifies CASSLRLAVYNEQFF. The full variable domain, completed from the reference TRBV5-6 and TRBJ2-1 proteins outside the CDR3, reads DAGVTQSPTHLIKTRGQQVTLRCSPKSGHDTVSWYQQALGQGPQFIFQYYEEEERQRGNFPDRFSGHQFPNYSSELNVNALLLGDSALYLCASSLRLAVYNEQFFGPGTRLTVL.